In this sample, the clone carrying this T cell receptor beta chain turned up many times. The data derive from a study of blood T cells in healthy people across ages. The authors ran a second PCR of about 6 to 12 cycles using a sample-barcoded 5' primer and a J-beta primer mix. TCRdb used MiXCR to reprocess the 5' RACE reads, holding one entry per CDR3 protein. Of over 1,500,000 distinct CDR3 sequences listed, around half were seen once; the top ten hold roughly 2.1%. The sequencing sample was made of blood. This sequence was found in a woman aged 40 to 50 in good health.

The CDR3 sequence: CASSVGLAGGYQETQYF. The CDR3 DNA reads TGTGCCAGCAGCGTAGGACTAGCGGGGGGGTACCAAGAGACCCAGTACTTC. V usage is TRBV9 and J usage is TRBJ2-5, with 14 bases lining up with TRBD2. Trimming cost V 0 bases and J 0 bases; bases outside gene matches: 1. The CDR3 totals 17 residues. Per germline, CDR1 SGDLS and CDR2 YYNGEE.